This T cell receptor beta chain is drawn from a study of blood T cells in healthy people across ages. Study-wide points: Long-lived and aged donors differed, with more naive CD4+ cells and higher diversity in the long-lived.

Using a J-beta primer mix together with a sample-barcoded 5' primer, a second PCR was run for roughly 6 to 11 cycles. No fewer than 3 million CDR3-containing paired-end reads came from each sample. A single record per CDR3 protein comes from TCRdb applying MiXCR to the 5' RACE reads. The table lists hundreds of thousands of distinct CDR3 sequences, about a third of them singletons. The germline V gene has CDR1 LGHDT and CDR2 YNNKEL (reference sequence). The CDR3 is 16 amino acids. With 0 bases removed from V and 7 bases from J, the gap between germline ends came to 15 bases. As regards this clonotype: Its specificity is unknown.

The rearrangement joins TRBV3-1 to TRBJ1-4; D is unclear. Material: blood. This receptor was obtained from an elderly woman in good health. The CDR3 spells CASSQESRGIGEKLFF. For the CDR3, the DNA is TGTGCCAGCAGCCAAGAGTCAAGAGGGATCGGTGAAAAACTGTTTTTT.